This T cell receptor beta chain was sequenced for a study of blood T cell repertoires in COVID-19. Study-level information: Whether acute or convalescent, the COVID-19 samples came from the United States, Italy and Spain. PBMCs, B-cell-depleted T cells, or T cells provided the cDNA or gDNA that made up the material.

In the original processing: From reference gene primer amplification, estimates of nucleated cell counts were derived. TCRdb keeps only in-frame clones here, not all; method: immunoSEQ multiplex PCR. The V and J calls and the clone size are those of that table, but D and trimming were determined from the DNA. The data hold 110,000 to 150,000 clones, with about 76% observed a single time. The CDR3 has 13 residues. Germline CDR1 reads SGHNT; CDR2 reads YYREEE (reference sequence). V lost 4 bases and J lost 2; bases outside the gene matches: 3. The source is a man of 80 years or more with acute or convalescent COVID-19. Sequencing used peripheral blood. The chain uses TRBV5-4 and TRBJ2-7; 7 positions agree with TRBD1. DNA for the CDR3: TGTGCCAGCAGCCGGGACAGCACCTACGAGCAGTACTTC. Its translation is CASSRDSTYEQYF.